These 29 T cell receptor beta chains came from one sample sequenced in a study of shared clonotypes between healthy human individuals. Here immunoSEQ multiplex PCR was the method, and the copy in TCRdb shows in-frame clones only, minus some. The repertoire has more than 2 million clones, approximately 96% of them found once; the top ten carry around 0.13%. The sequencing sample was made of naive CD4+ T cells sorted from blood. Indicated subset: CD45RA+ positively selected. Source of these receptors: a man aged 18 to 30 in good health.

V gene TRBV30 combines with J gene TRBJ1-6; D is possibly TRBD1 (5 bases). In germline, CDR1 is GTSNPN, CDR2 SVGIG (reference sequence). V gave up 3 bases and J gave up 6 bases, with 15 bases separating them. The CDR3 has 15 residues. CDR3 bases: TGTGCCTGGAGAGAGGGGCCGGCGACTAATTCACCCCTCCACTTT. Its translation is CAWREGPATNSPLHF.

This clone has a single count. The rearrangement links TRBV28 to TRBJ1-1, with a tentative D call TRBD1 (5 bases). Germline V lookup: CDR1 MDHEN, CDR2 SYDVKM. The CDR3 covers 16 residues. The ends were cut back, 8 bases at V and 3 bases at J, with 22 bases in the middle. CDR3 sequence (DNA): TGTGCCAGCTCTTATACACTTTGGGGCTTGGACACTGAAGCTTTCTTT. Its translation: CASSYTLWGLDTEAFF.

This chain joins TRBV7-2 and TRBJ2-7; D tentatively reads TRBD1 or TRBD2 (6 bases each). V was shortened by 5 bases and J by 5 bases, with 19 bases between the two germline ends. Germline lookup yields CDR1 SGHTA and CDR2 FQGNSA. This CDR3 comprises 15 residues. The CDR3, as DNA: TGTGCCAGCAGCCCTGAGTGGGGGGCGGGCAACGAGCAGTACTTC. It is translated as CASSPEWGAGNEQYF.

This chain joins TRBV5-1 and TRBJ2-1; D perhaps matches TRBD2 (6 bases). V was shortened by 2 bases and J by 0 bases, with 9 bases between the two germline ends. This CDR3 comprises 15 residues. The germline V gene encodes CDR1 SGHRS and CDR2 YFSETQ. The CDR3 spells CASSLSSASYNEQFF. The CDR3 DNA sequence: TGCGCCAGCAGCTTATCTAGCGCCTCCTACAATGAGCAGTTCTTC.

Turning to this clone: Within the sample, other DNA sequences also encode this same CDR3. This chain joins TRBV30 and TRBJ1-5; D is unclear. The V end lost 2 bases, the J end lost 5 bases, and 10 bases lay between the germline ends. The CDR3 sequence is 13 residues long. The germline V gene encodes CDR1 GTSNPN and CDR2 SVGIG (reference sequence). The CDR3 sequence is CAWSMGGDQPQHF. The CDR3 region has the DNA TGTGCCTGGAGTATGGGAGGAGATCAGCCCCAGCATTTT.

V gene TRBV6-6 combines with J gene TRBJ1-2, with 10 nucleotides matching TRBD1. V was clipped by 8 bases and J by 7 bases; unmatched bases: 10. The CDR3 covers 14 residues. In germline, CDR1 is MNHNY, CDR2 SVGAGI (reference sequence). The chain's CDR3 is CASAKGTGEVGYTF. The CDR3 DNA sequence: TGTGCCAGCGCAAAGGGGACAGGGGAAGTTGGCTACACCTTC.

The chain is built from TRBV7-6 and TRBJ2-1; the match to TRBD2 covers 9 bases. The germline gives CDR1 SGHVS, CDR2 FNYEAQ. The CDR3 is made up of 16 amino acids. The trim removed 0 bases at V and 6 bases at J, leaving 6 bases unmatched. CDR3 residues: CASSLASSGSLNEQFF. In DNA form, the CDR3 reads TGTGCCAGCAGCTTAGCGAGTAGCGGGAGTCTCAATGAGCAGTTCTTC.

The rearrangement joins TRBV18 to TRBJ1-1; 9 bases are shared with TRBD1. Losses at the gene ends were 4 bases for V and 1 base for J; bases not matched to a gene: 10. The CDR3 contains 17 residues. Germline V lookup: CDR1 KGHSH, CDR2 LQKENI. The CDR3 reads CASSQGFPGQGNTEAFF. CDR3 sequence (DNA): TGTGCCAGCTCACAAGGCTTTCCGGGACAGGGGAACACTGAAGCTTTCTTT.

The rearrangement links TRBV4-1 to TRBJ2-1, with TRBD2 matching 9 bases. V shed 0 bases and J 5 bases; nucleotides not matched to a gene: 5. Germline CDR1 reads MGHRA; CDR2 reads YSYEKL. This CDR3 contains 16 residues. CDR3 nucleotide sequence: TGCGCCAGCAGCCAAGATTGGCGGGGGGGCGACAATGAGCAGTTCTTC. As protein: CASSQDWRGGDNEQFF.

This chain uses TRBV11-2 with TRBJ2-7; 13 nucleotides match TRBD2. The junction had 8 bases not matched to a gene; V was cut back by 7 bases and J by 5 bases. CDR1 is SGHAT and CDR2 is FQNNGV in the germline V gene. CDR3 length: 15 residues. The DNA for the CDR3 is TGTGCCAGCACGCAGACGGGACTAGCGGGACACGAGCAGTACTTC. Its protein is CASTQTGLAGHEQYF.

In DNA form, the CDR3 reads TGTGCCAGCAGTCTTGAAACAGGCTCCTACGAGCAGTACTTC. It codes for CASSLETGSYEQYF. The chain combines TRBV6-5 with TRBJ2-7; D might be TRBD1 (5 bases). Germline CDR1 MNHEY, CDR2 SVGAGI. The CDR3 extends over 14 amino acids. V lost 5 bases to trimming and J lost 0 bases, with 11 bases between them.

This chain connects TRBV18 to TRBJ2-1; D gene unclear. The length of the CDR3 is 17 residues. Germline V CDR1 and CDR2: KGHSH, LQKENI. Trimming left V 0 bases short and J 0 bases short, with 12 bases between. CDR3 nucleotide sequence: TGTGCCAGCTCACCACCGGTCCTTAGGACCTCCTACAATGAGCAGTTCTTC. This sequence encodes CASSPPVLRTSYNEQFF.

The chain recombines TRBV11-3 with TRBJ2-1, with D possibly matching TRBD2 (5 bases). This CDR3 has 14 amino acids. The V end lost 5 bases, the J end lost 8 bases, and 16 bases lay between the germline ends. Germline CDR1 is SGHNT and CDR2 is YENEEA. The CDR3 bases are TGTGCCAGCAGCCCCAAAACGGGGAACCATGAGCAGTTCTTC. Its translation: CASSPKTGNHEQFF. Filled out from reference TRBV11-3 and TRBJ2-1, the complete variable domain reads EAGVVQSPRYKIIEKKQPVAFWCNPISGHNTLYWYLQNLGQGPELLIRYENEEAVDDSQLPKDRFSAERLKGVDSTLKIQPAELGDSAVYLCASSPKTGNHEQFFGPGTRLTVL.

In its sample, this clone was seen once. The CDR3 DNA is TGTGCCAGCAGCTTAGCCCACTCTAATGAAAAACTGTTTTTT. Its protein is CASSLAHSNEKLFF. The chain uses TRBV7-9 and TRBJ1-4; D uncertain. The CDR3 length is 14 residues. The V and J ends lost 0 bases and 3 bases respectively, with 5 bases between them. Germline assignment: CDR1 SEHNR and CDR2 FQNEAQ (reference sequence).

This clone showed up just once. This sequence joins TRBV6-1 and TRBJ1-4, with TRBD1 as a possible D gene (5 bases). This CDR3 spans 14 amino acids. The V end was cut by 3 bases, the J end by 7 bases, with 12 bases between. Germline CDR1 reads MNHNS; CDR2 reads SASEGT. CDR3 amino acids: CASSDQGGAEKLFF. CDR3 bases: TGTGCCAGCAGTGATCAGGGTGGGGCTGAAAAACTGTTTTTT.

The chain uses TRBV6-6 and TRBJ2-7; no clear D. Germline CDR1 reads MNHNY; CDR2 reads SVGAGI (reference sequence). The V end was cut by 8 bases, the J end by 4 bases, with 9 bases between. CDR3 length: 11 amino acids. Here the CDR3 DNA reads TGTGCCAGCCGGACCTCTTACGAGCAGTACTTC. Translating gives CASRTSYEQYF.

The CDR3 loop is CASSDQNSPLHF. The CDR3 DNA reads TGTGCCAGCAGCGATCAGAATTCACCCCTCCACTTT. The chain has TRBV11-2 and TRBJ1-6, with no clear D. The CDR3 totals 12 residues. In germline, CDR1 is SGHAT, CDR2 FQNNGV. V was shortened by 5 bases and J by 7 bases, with 6 bases between the two germline ends.

As regards this clone: At the DNA level, this CDR3 is encoded by other sequences in the same sample as well. J is TRBJ2-5 and V is TRBV5-1, with D tentatively TRBD1 (6 bases). There are 14 residues in the CDR3. V was shortened by 2 bases and J by 2 bases, with 10 bases between the two germline ends. CDR1 is SGHRS and CDR2 is YFSETQ in the germline V gene. The CDR3 here is CASSLSGAQETQYF. The CDR3 nucleotides read TGCGCCAGCAGCTTATCAGGGGCTCAAGAGACCCAGTACTTC.

The V and J genes are TRBV5-1 and TRBJ2-1; no firm D call. Germline V gene sequence: CDR1 SGHRS, CDR2 YFSETQ. Trimming took off 0 bases at V and 7 bases at J, with 8 bases between the two ends. There are 13 residues in the CDR3. The CDR3 sequence is CASSLEGFNEQFF. For the CDR3, the DNA is TGCGCCAGCAGCTTGGAAGGTTTTAATGAGCAGTTCTTC.

The chain joins TRBV7-3 to TRBJ2-5, with TRBD1 identical over 9 bases. The germline V gene has CDR1 SGHTA and CDR2 FQGTGA. There are 16 residues in the CDR3. Unmatched junction bases numbered 12, after V lost 5 bases and J lost 5 bases. CDR3 loop: CASSPRPQGAGETQYF. CDR3 nucleotide sequence: TGTGCCAGCAGCCCCCGACCACAGGGGGCAGGGGAGACCCAGTACTTC.

The V gene is TRBV30, the J gene TRBJ1-3; D not resolved. This CDR3 spans 14 amino acids. Trimming removed 0 bases from V and 4 bases from J, with 10 bases in between. Looked up from germline, CDR1 is GTSNPN and CDR2 is SVGIG (reference sequence). The CDR3 region is CAWSVQGLGNTIYF. CDR3 nucleotide sequence: TGTGCCTGGAGTGTACAAGGTCTGGGAAACACCATATATTTT.

This clone was found once. The rearrangement links TRBV18 to TRBJ1-1; a possible D gene is TRBD1 (5 bases). This CDR3 comprises 14 residues. Germline CDR1 reads KGHSH; CDR2 reads LQKENI. Trimming removed 0 bases from V and 11 bases from J, with 16 bases in between. In DNA form, the CDR3 reads TGTGCCAGCTCACCACCCCCGGGGCGAGTGGCCGCTTTCTTT. It encodes CASSPPPGRVAAFF.

This chain joins TRBV11-2 and TRBJ2-1; D may be TRBD1 (6 bases). V shed 2 bases and J shed 7 bases, with 15 bases lying between them. This CDR3 spans 15 amino acids. Germline CDR1 reads SGHAT; CDR2 reads FQNNGV. CDR3 in DNA: TGTGCCAGCAGCTTACCCCGGACAGTTGGGAATGAGCAGTTCTTC. It yields the protein CASSLPRTVGNEQFF.

In its sample, this clone was seen once. V is TRBV7-2 and J is TRBJ1-2; weak D call: TRBD1 (6 bases). The CDR3 covers 16 residues. Germline CDR1 is SGHTA and CDR2 is FQGNSA. V shed 3 bases and J shed 3 bases, with 17 bases lying between them. The chain's CDR3 is CASSLGLLQGYYGYTF. CDR3 DNA: TGTGCCAGCAGCTTGGGCCTACTTCAGGGGTACTATGGCTACACCTTC.

This clone is a singleton in its sample. The V call is TRBV2, the J call TRBJ2-5; D gene ambiguous. The V gene's germline CDR1 is SNHLY and CDR2 FYNNEI. There are 13 residues in the CDR3. The V gene lost 7 bases and the J gene lost 3 bases, with 12 bases spanning the gap. CDR3 sequence reads: CASNIWPEETQYF. CDR3 coding DNA: TGTGCCAGCAATATATGGCCGGAAGAGACCCAGTACTTC.

The gene calls are TRBV5-1 and TRBJ2-5, with 7 bases fitting TRBD1. Germline loops: CDR1 SGHRS, CDR2 YFSETQ. J was trimmed by 3 bases and V by 0 bases; bases with no gene match: 8. This CDR3 comprises 16 residues. The DNA for the CDR3 is TGCGCCAGCAGCTTGGCGGAAAAGACAGGGAAAGAGACCCAGTACTTC. This gives the protein CASSLAEKTGKETQYF.

In the case of this clone: The junction does not match germline at one end; this may be a read error. The chain links TRBV6-5 to TRBJ1-1; D uncertain. CDR3 length: 13 amino acids. Germline V CDR1 and CDR2: MNHEY, SVGAGI. The CDR3 DNA follows: TGTGCCAGCAGCCGAGGACCACACACTGGAGCTTTCTTT. Translation: CASSRGPHTGAFF.

The V gene is TRBV5-6, the J gene TRBJ1-2; D ambiguous. Germline CDR1 reads SGHDT; CDR2 reads YYEEEE. CDR3 length equals 15 residues. Deletions cut 4 bases from V and 2 bases from J, with 15 bases between. The CDR3 loop is CASSLSPVGNYGYTF. The CDR3 nucleotides are TGTGCCAGCAGCCTGAGCCCGGTGGGAAACTATGGCTACACCTTC. The full variable domain, rest sourced from reference TRBV5-6 and TRBJ1-2, is DAGVTQSPTHLIKTRGQQVTLRCSPKSGHDTVSWYQQALGQGPQFIFQYYEEEERQRGNFPDRFSGHQFPNYSSELNVNALLLGDSALYLCASSLSPVGNYGYTFGSGTRLTVV.

V is TRBV29-1 and J is TRBJ2-7; the D gene is possibly TRBD1 (6 bases). This CDR3 region has 13 residues. Germline V gene sequence: CDR1 SQVTM, CDR2 ANQGSEA. The V and J ends lost 4 bases and 2 bases respectively, with 12 bases between them. The CDR3 loop is CSVGAGAPYEQYF. The DNA of the CDR3 is TGCAGCGTTGGGGCAGGGGCCCCCTACGAGCAGTACTTC.